The clone carrying this T cell receptor (beta chain) appeared a few times. Its target is unknown. The germline V gene has CDR1 MNHEY and CDR2 SVGAGI. The CDR3 is 16 amino acids. V lost 4 bases to trimming and J lost 7 bases; unmatched junction nucleotides: 12. These data belong to a study of T-cell memory formation after mild COVID-19. Study-level information: Clusters of TCRs were largely donor specific.

General study results and limits: CD4+ clones that contracted lay mainly in CM and EM; CD8+ ones lay in EMRA. Cross-reactive memory seemingly joined, as some responding clones were found in pre-infection memory. Contracting clones, day 15 to 85, had balanced CD4/CD8, and later expanders favored CD4+.

One entry per CDR3 protein, called by TCRdb with MiXCR from the 5' RACE reads. Among around 200,000 distinct CDR3 sequences listed, about 27% were seen once. V usage is TRBV6-5 and J usage is TRBJ1-4; 7 bases are a match to TRBD1. This receptor was obtained from an adult woman who had mild COVID-19 (a few samples of this study predate the infection). Cell type and time point are not known. Sequenced: PBMCs or a T cell subset sorted from them (not recorded which). The CDR3 sequence is CASSWGKGQSIEKLFF. The DNA for the CDR3 is TGTGCCAGCAGTTGGGGGAAGGGACAGTCAATTGAAAAACTGTTTTTT.